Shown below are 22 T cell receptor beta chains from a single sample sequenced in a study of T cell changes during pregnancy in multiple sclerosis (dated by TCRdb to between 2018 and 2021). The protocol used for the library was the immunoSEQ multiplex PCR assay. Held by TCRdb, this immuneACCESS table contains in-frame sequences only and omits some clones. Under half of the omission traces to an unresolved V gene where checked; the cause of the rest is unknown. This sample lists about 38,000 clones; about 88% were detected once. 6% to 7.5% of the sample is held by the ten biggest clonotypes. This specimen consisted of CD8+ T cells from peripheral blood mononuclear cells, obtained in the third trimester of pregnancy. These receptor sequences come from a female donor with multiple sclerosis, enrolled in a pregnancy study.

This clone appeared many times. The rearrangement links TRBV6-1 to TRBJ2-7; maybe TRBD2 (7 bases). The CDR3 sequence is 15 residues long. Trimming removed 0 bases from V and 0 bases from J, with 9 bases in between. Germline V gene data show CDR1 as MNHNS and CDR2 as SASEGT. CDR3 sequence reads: CASSEAGGASYEQYF. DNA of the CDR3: TGTGCCAGCAGTGAAGCGGGGGGGGCCTCCTACGAGCAGTACTTC.

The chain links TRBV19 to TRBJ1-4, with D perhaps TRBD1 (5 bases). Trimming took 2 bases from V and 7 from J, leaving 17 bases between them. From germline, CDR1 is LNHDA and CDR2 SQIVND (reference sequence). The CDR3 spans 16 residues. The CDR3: CASSIKEGREGEKLFF. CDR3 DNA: TGTGCCAGTAGTATAAAGGAGGGGCGTGAGGGTGAAAAACTGTTTTTT.

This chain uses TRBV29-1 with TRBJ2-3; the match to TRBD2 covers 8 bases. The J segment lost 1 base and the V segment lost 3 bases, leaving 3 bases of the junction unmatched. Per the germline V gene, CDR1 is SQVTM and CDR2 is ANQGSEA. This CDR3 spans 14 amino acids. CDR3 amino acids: CSVDRGGRTDTQYF. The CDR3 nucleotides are TGCAGCGTTGATCGGGGGGGCCGCACAGATACGCAGTATTTT.

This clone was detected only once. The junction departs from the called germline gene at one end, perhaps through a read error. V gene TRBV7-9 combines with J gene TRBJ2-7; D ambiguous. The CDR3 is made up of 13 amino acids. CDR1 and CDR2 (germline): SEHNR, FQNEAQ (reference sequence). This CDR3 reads CASSPPVVRITVF. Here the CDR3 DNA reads TGTGCCAGCAGCCCACCTGTGGTGAGGATTACCGTCTTC.

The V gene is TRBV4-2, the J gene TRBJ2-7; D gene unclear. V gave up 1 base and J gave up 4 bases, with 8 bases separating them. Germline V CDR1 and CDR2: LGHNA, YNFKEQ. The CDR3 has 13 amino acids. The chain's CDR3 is CASSQGLEYEQYF. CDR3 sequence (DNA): TGTGCCAGCAGCCAAGGGTTGGAGTACGAGCAGTACTTC.

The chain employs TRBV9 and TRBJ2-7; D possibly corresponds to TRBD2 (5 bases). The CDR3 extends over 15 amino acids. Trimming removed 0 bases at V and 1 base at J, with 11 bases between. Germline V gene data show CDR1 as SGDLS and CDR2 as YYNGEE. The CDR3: CASSVGGSGSYEQYF. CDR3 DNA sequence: TGTGCCAGCAGCGTAGGAGGGAGTGGGTCCTACGAGCAGTACTTC.

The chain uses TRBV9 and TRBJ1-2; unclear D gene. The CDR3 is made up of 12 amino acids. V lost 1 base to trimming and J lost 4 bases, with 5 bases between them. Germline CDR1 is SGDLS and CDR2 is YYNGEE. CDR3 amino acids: CASSVPRYGYTF. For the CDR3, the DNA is TGTGCCAGCAGCGTACCGCGCTATGGCTACACCTTC. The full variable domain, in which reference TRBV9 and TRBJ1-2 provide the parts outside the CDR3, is DSGVTQTPKHLITATGQRVTLRCSPRSGDLSVYWYQQSLDQGLQFLIQYYNGEERAKGNILERFSAQQFPDLHSELNLSSLELGDSALYFCASSVPRYGYTFGSGTRLTVV.

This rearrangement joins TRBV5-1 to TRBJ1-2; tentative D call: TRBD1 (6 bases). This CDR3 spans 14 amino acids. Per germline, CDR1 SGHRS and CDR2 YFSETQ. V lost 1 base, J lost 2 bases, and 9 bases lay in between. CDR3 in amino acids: CASSLPGHNYGYTF. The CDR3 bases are TGCGCCAGCAGCTTGCCGGGACACAACTATGGCTACACCTTC.

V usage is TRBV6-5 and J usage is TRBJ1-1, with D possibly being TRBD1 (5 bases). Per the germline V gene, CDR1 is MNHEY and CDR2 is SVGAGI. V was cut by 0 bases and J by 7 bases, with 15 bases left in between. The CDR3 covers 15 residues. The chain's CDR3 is CASSYSATAFLEAFF. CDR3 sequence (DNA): TGTGCCAGCAGTTACTCGGCGACAGCCTTTCTTGAAGCTTTCTTT.

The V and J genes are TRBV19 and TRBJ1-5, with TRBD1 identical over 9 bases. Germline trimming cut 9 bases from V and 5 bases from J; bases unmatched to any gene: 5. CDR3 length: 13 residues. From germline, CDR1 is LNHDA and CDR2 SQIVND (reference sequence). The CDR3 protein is CASRTGAYQPQHF. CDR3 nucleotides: TGTGCCAGCCGGACAGGGGCTTATCAGCCCCAGCATTTT.

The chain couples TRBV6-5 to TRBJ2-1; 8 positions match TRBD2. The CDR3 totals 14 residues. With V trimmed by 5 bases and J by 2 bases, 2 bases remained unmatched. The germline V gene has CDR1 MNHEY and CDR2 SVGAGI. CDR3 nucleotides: TGTGCCAGCAGTCTCGGGGGGGCCTACAATGAGCAGTTCTTC. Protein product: CASSLGGAYNEQFF.

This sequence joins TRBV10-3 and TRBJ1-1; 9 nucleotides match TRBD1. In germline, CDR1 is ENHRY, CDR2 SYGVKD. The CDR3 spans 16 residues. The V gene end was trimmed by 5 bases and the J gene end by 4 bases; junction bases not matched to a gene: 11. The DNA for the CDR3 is TGTGCCATCAGTCGCGGGGGACAGGGCGTGGGCACTGAAGCTTTCTTT. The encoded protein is CAISRGGQGVGTEAFF.

The CDR3 nucleotides are TGTGCCAGCAGCCCGCTGGGGGTGGCGGGGTGGGAGCAGTTCTTC. It codes for CASSPLGVAGWEQFF. This chain connects TRBV13 to TRBJ2-1; D is possibly TRBD2 (6 bases). In germline, CDR1 is PRHDT, CDR2 FYEKMQ (reference sequence). This CDR3 has 15 amino acids. Trimming stripped 5 bases from V and 10 bases from J, with 21 bases between.

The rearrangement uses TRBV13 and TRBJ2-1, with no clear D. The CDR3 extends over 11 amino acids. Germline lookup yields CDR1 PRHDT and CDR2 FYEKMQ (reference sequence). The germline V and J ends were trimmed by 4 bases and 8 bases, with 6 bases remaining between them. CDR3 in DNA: TGTGCCAGCAGCTCAGTGGATGAGCAGTTCTTC. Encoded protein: CASSSVDEQFF.

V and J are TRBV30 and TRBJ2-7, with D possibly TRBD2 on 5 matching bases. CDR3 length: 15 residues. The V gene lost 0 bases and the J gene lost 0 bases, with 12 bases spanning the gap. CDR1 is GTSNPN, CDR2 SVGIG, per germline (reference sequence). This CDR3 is CAWSVREGLSYEQYF. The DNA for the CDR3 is TGTGCCTGGAGTGTACGGGAAGGTCTCTCCTACGAGCAGTACTTC. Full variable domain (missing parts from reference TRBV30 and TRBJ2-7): SQTIHQWPATLVQPVGSPLSLECTVEGTSNPNLYWYRQAAGRGLQLLFYSVGIGQISSEVPQNLSASRPQDRQFILSSKKLLLSDSGFYLCAWSVREGLSYEQYFGPGTRLTVT.

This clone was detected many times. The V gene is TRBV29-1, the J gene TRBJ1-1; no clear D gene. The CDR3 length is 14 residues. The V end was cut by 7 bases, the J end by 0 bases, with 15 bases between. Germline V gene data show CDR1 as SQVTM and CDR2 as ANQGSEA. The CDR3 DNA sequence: TGCAGCGCCTTCGTGGAAGACATGAACACTGAAGCTTTCTTT. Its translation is CSAFVEDMNTEAFF.

The CDR3 DNA reads TGTGCCAGCACCAGGGGTGGTGAGCAGTTCTTC. It encodes CASTRGGEQFF. The V and J genes are TRBV7-9 and TRBJ2-1; a possible D gene is TRBD1 (6 bases). The germline V and J ends were trimmed by 7 bases and 9 bases, with 10 bases remaining between them. In germline, CDR1 is SEHNR, CDR2 FQNEAQ (reference sequence). This CDR3 has 11 amino acids.

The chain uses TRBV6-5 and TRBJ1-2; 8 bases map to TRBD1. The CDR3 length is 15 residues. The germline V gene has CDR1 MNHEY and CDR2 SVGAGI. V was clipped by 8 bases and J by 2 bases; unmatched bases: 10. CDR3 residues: CASSYTAGGNYGYTF. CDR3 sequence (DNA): TGTGCCAGCTCATACACGGCAGGGGGCAACTATGGCTACACCTTC.

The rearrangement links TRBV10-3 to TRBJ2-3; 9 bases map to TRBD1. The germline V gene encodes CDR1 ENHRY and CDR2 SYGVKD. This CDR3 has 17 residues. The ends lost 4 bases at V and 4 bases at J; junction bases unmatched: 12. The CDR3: CAISGGDRALWADTQYF. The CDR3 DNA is TGTGCCATCAGTGGTGGGGACAGGGCCCTTTGGGCAGATACGCAGTATTTT.

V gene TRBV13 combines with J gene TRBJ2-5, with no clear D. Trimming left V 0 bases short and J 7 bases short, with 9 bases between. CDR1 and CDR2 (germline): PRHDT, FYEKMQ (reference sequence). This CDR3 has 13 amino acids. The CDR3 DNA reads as TGTGCCAGCAGCTTAGGTGGCTTCCGGACCCAGTACTTC. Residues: CASSLGGFRTQYF.

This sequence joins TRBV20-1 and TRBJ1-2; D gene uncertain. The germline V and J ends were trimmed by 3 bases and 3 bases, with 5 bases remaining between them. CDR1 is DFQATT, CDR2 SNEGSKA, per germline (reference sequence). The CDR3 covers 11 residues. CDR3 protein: CSARTDYGYTF. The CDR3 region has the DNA TGCAGTGCTAGGACTGACTATGGCTACACCTTC.

The CDR3 DNA reads as TGTGCCAGCAGTTACGCCAACCAGGGGACCCAGTACTTC. This sequence encodes CASSYANQGTQYF. The chain joins TRBV6-5 to TRBJ2-5; TRBD1 is a possible D gene (5 bases). CDR1 is MNHEY, CDR2 SVGAGI, per germline. The CDR3 is 13 residues long. Trimming shortened V by 2 bases and J by 7 bases, and 11 bases separated the two germline ends.